The 28 T cell receptor beta chains reported below all come from one sample, sequenced in a study of blood T cell repertoires in COVID-19. Here immunoSEQ multiplex PCR was the method, and the copy in TCRdb shows in-frame clones only, minus some. Of about 310,000 clones listed, roughly 89% are singletons. The source material was PBMCs or T cells enriched from blood (not recorded which). The receptors shown here come from a woman in her twenties or thirties who had recovered from COVID-19.

This chain joins TRBV2 and TRBJ2-7, with 8 nucleotides matching TRBD1. Germline lookup yields CDR1 SNHLY and CDR2 FYNNEI. The CDR3 totals 15 residues. With 6 bases clipped from V and 5 bases from J, the junction kept 12 bases outside the gene matches. The CDR3 region has the DNA TGTGCCAGCAGGGAGACAGGGGTAATAGGAAACGAGCAGTACTTC. Translated: CASRETGVIGNEQYF.

The chain couples TRBV6-5 to TRBJ2-3; TRBD2 aligns across 14 bases. The J segment lost 3 bases and the V segment lost 6 bases, leaving 2 bases of the junction unmatched. The CDR3 runs 15 residues. Germline-derived CDR1 and CDR2 are MNHEY and SVGAGI. CDR3 loop: CASSRLAGGTDTQYF. CDR3 sequence (DNA): TGTGCCAGCAGCAGACTAGCGGGAGGGACAGATACGCAGTATTTT.

The gene calls are TRBV18 and TRBJ2-3, with TRBD2 identical over 10 bases. Germline CDR1 reads KGHSH; CDR2 reads LQKENI. The CDR3 extends over 15 amino acids. The junction had 3 bases not matched to a gene; V was cut back by 2 bases and J by 4 bases. Here the CDR3 reads CASSPFGLAADTQYF. CDR3 in DNA: TGTGCCAGCTCACCATTCGGACTAGCGGCAGATACGCAGTATTTT. Supplemented by reference TRBV18 and TRBJ2-3, the full variable domain reads NAGVMQNPRHLVRRRGQEARLRCSPMKGHSHVYWYRQLPEEGLKFMVYLQKENIIDESGMPKERFSAEFPKEGPSILRIQQVVRGDSAAYFCASSPFGLAADTQYFGPGTRLTVL.

This chain links TRBV5-1 with TRBJ1-1; 12 bases are shared with TRBD1. V lost 4 bases, J lost 5 bases, and 6 bases stayed unmatched. This CDR3 has 15 amino acids. The germline gives CDR1 SGHRS, CDR2 YFSETQ. The CDR3 DNA is TGCGCCAGCAGCCTAGGGACAGGGGGCATTACTGAAGCTTTCTTT. Translation gives CASSLGTGGITEAFF.

The V and J genes are TRBV7-6 and TRBJ2-2; 12 bases agree with TRBD2. Trimming cost V 5 bases and J 2 bases; bases outside gene matches: 12. Germline assignment: CDR1 SGHVS and CDR2 FNYEAQ. The CDR3 is 19 amino acids. The CDR3 region is CASSHPASGRAINTGELFF. Written as DNA, the CDR3 is TGTGCCAGCAGCCACCCTGCTAGCGGGAGGGCCATAAACACCGGGGAGCTGTTTTTT.

The J gene is TRBJ1-2, the V gene TRBV3-1 (or the pseudogene TRBV3-2); D is perhaps TRBD1 (5 bases). Per germline, CDR1 LGHDT and CDR2 YNNKEL (reference sequence). The CDR3 runs to 15 residues. Trimming cost V 4 bases and J 4 bases, with 16 bases left between them. The CDR3 here is CASSPLLTDRYGYTF. For the CDR3, the DNA is TGTGCCAGCAGCCCATTATTGACAGACCGCTATGGCTACACCTTC.

The gene calls are TRBV5-1 and TRBJ2-1; 10 bases match TRBD2. V dropped 3 bases and J dropped 9; count of bases not matched to a gene: 12. The CDR3 has 16 amino acids. Germline V gene sequence: CDR1 SGHRS, CDR2 YFSETQ. CDR3 in DNA: TGCGCCAGCAGCTCCGCCTGGACTAGCGGACTCGGTGAGCAGTTCTTC. Translating gives CASSSAWTSGLGEQFF. Complete variable domain (other parts from reference TRBV5-1 and TRBJ2-1): KAGVTQTPRYLIKTRGQQVTLSCSPISGHRSVSWYQQTPGQGLQFLFEYFSETQRNKGNFPGRFSGRQFSNSRSEMNVSTLELGDSALYLCASSSAWTSGLGEQFFGPGTRLTVL.

About this clone itself: This specimen includes other DNA sequences encoding the same CDR3. The chain has TRBV3-1 (or the pseudogene TRBV3-2) and TRBJ1-2; maybe TRBD1 (6 bases). The CDR3 covers 14 residues. Looked up from germline, CDR1 is LGHDT and CDR2 is YNNKEL (reference sequence). The V end lost 1 base, the J end lost 0 bases, and 6 bases lay between the germline ends. Written as DNA, the CDR3 is TGTGCCAGCAGCCAAGGGACAGCTAACTATGGCTACACCTTC. Protein product: CASSQGTANYGYTF.

This clone has more than one count but fewer than ten. This chain connects TRBV18 to TRBJ2-7, with 10 positions matching TRBD1. Trimming cost V 8 bases and J 3 bases; bases outside gene matches: 7. This CDR3 region has 14 residues. The germline V gene encodes CDR1 KGHSH and CDR2 LQKENI. The CDR3 DNA is TGTGCCAGCGACAAGGGACAGGGGAGCTACGAGCAGTACTTC. Its protein is CASDKGQGSYEQYF.

The J gene is TRBJ1-5, the V gene TRBV19; no firm D call. Per the germline V gene, CDR1 is LNHDA and CDR2 is SQIVND (reference sequence). Trimming stripped 5 bases from V and 2 bases from J, with 16 bases between. The CDR3 loop spans 16 amino acids. CDR3 amino acids: CASSQDATWGNQPQHF. The DNA for the CDR3 is TGTGCCAGTAGTCAGGATGCAACTTGGGGCAATCAGCCCCAGCATTTT.

The chain recombines TRBV7-9 with TRBJ2-1, with D perhaps matching TRBD2 (6 bases). This CDR3 is built from 15 residues. Germline CDR1 reads SEHNR; CDR2 reads FQNEAQ (reference sequence). The germline V and J ends were trimmed by 9 bases and 5 bases, with 20 bases remaining between them. In nucleotides, the CDR3 is TGTGCCAGTACCTCGGGACTCAACCCAAACAATGAGCAGTTCTTC. Its translation is CASTSGLNPNNEQFF.

The rearrangement links TRBV7-9 to TRBJ1-5; 8 bases match TRBD1. CDR3 length: 15 amino acids. The V gene end was trimmed by 5 bases and the J gene end by 0 bases; junction bases not matched to a gene: 3. Germline-derived CDR1 and CDR2 are SEHNR and FQNEAQ (reference sequence). This CDR3 is CASSPGQDSNQPQHF. CDR3 coding DNA: TGTGCCAGCAGCCCGGGACAGGATAGCAATCAGCCCCAGCATTTT. Looking up the rest from reference TRBV7-9 and TRBJ1-5 gives the full variable domain: DTGVSQNPRHKITKRGQNVTFRCDPISEHNRLYWYRQTLGQGPEFLTYFQNEAQLEKSRLLSDRFSAERPKGSFSTLEIQRTEQGDSAMYLCASSPGQDSNQPQHFGDGTRLSIL.

The chain carries TRBV28 and TRBJ2-7; 11 bases fit TRBD2. This CDR3 is built from 17 residues. V shed 4 bases, J shed 6 bases, and the junction held 14 bases outside the gene matches. Germline V gene sequence: CDR1 MDHEN, CDR2 SYDVKM. As DNA, the CDR3 is TGTGCCAGCAGTTCGCTAGCGGGAGGCCCCGGGGCCTCCGAGCAGTACTTC. Protein: CASSSLAGGPGASEQYF.

CDR3 DNA sequence: TGCAGCGTTACGCGGGGGGGGTCGATCTACGAGCAGTACTTC. This translates into CSVTRGGSIYEQYF. This sequence joins TRBV29-1 and TRBJ2-7; 9 nucleotides agree with TRBD2. The germline gives CDR1 SQVTM, CDR2 ANQGSEA. This CDR3 has 14 amino acids. With 5 bases clipped from V and 3 bases from J, the junction kept 8 bases outside the gene matches.

V and J are TRBV10-2 and TRBJ1-6, with TRBD1 matching 7 bases. The CDR3 sequence is 15 residues long. V was clipped by 0 bases and J by 8 bases; unmatched bases: 4. Germline V gene data show CDR1 as WSHSY and CDR2 as SAAADI. This chain's CDR3 is CASSESRQGDSPLHF. The CDR3 nucleotides read TGCGCCAGCAGTGAGTCAAGACAGGGCGATTCACCCCTCCACTTT.

The chain recombines TRBV29-1 with TRBJ2-3; 7 bases line up with TRBD2. V shed 7 bases, J shed 6 bases, and the junction held 7 bases outside the gene matches. The CDR3 runs 12 residues. Per the germline V gene, CDR1 is SQVTM and CDR2 is ANQGSEA. The CDR3 here is CSAGEGPDTQYF. The CDR3 DNA sequence: TGCAGCGCCGGGGAGGGGCCCGATACGCAGTATTTT.

The rearrangement links TRBV6-2 or TRBV6-3 to TRBJ2-2; tentatively, D is TRBD2 (5 bases). V shed 3 bases and J shed 6 bases, with 8 bases lying between them. Germline CDR1 reads MNHEY; CDR2 reads SVGEGT. CDR3 length: 13 residues. This CDR3 is CASSYGEPGELFF. Written as DNA, the CDR3 is TGTGCCAGCAGTTATGGGGAGCCCGGGGAGCTGTTTTTT.

The chain is built from TRBV7-9 and TRBJ2-5; D is perhaps TRBD2 (5 bases). V was clipped by 0 bases and J by 3 bases, with 11 bases between them. This CDR3 spans 15 amino acids. Per the germline V gene, CDR1 is SEHNR and CDR2 is FQNEAQ (reference sequence). The CDR3 DNA sequence: TGTGCCAGCAGCTTAGCACTCAGCGGAGAAGAGACCCAGTACTTC. Protein product: CASSLALSGEETQYF.

The chain has TRBV7-9 and TRBJ2-1; the D is unclear. The ends were cut back, 2 bases at V and 16 bases at J, with 21 bases in the middle. Germline loops: CDR1 SEHNR, CDR2 FQNEAQ (reference sequence). CDR3 length: 14 residues. CDR3 loop: CASSLPQIDKSIFF. CDR3 sequence (DNA): TGTGCCAGCAGCTTACCCCAAATAGACAAGTCAATCTTCTTC.

V is TRBV29-1 and J is TRBJ2-7, with TRBD1 matching 8 bases. J was trimmed by 2 bases and V by 4 bases; bases with no gene match: 1. The germline CDR1 and CDR2 sequences are SQVTM and ANQGSEA. The CDR3 runs 12 residues. CDR3 loop: CSVGDRTYEQYF. CDR3 bases: TGCAGCGTTGGGGACAGGACCTACGAGCAGTACTTC.

The chain combines TRBV10-3 with TRBJ2-7; a possible D gene is TRBD1 (6 bases). V dropped 11 bases and J dropped 0 bases, with 14 bases sitting between them. Per the germline V gene, CDR1 is ENHRY and CDR2 is SYGVKD. CDR3 length: 13 amino acids. CDR3 nucleotides: TGTGCCTGCGGGCAGGGGAGCTCCTACGAGCAGTACTTC. As protein: CACGQGSSYEQYF.

This clone was seen only once. The chain combines TRBV6-6 with TRBJ2-1, with D perhaps matching TRBD1 (6 bases). Germline assignment: CDR1 MNHNY and CDR2 SVGAGI (reference sequence). The ends were cut back, 6 bases at V and 3 bases at J, with 18 bases in the middle. The CDR3 extends over 16 amino acids. CDR3 region: CASSLTGPRDYNEQFF. In DNA, the CDR3 is TGTGCCAGCAGCCTGACAGGACCCAGAGACTACAATGAGCAGTTCTTC.

The chain recombines TRBV4-2 with TRBJ2-1, with D tentatively TRBD2 (6 bases). The germline V and J ends were trimmed by 3 bases and 6 bases, with 12 bases remaining between them. The CDR3 spans 14 residues. In germline, CDR1 is LGHNA, CDR2 YNFKEQ. The CDR3, as DNA: TGTGCCAGCAGCCAGGGAACTAGCCTCAATGAGCAGTTCTTC. Its translation: CASSQGTSLNEQFF.

The chain employs TRBV5-1 and TRBJ2-1; tentatively, D is TRBD2 (5 bases). CDR1 and CDR2 (germline): SGHRS, YFSETQ. The V and J ends lost 8 bases and 8 bases respectively, with 20 bases between them. This CDR3 is 14 amino acids long. CDR3 DNA sequence: TGCGCCAGTTATGCCGGGGTCGGGTTTGATGAGCAGTTCTTC. This encodes CASYAGVGFDEQFF.

The chain has TRBV29-1 and TRBJ2-1; 12 bases fit TRBD2. J lost 8 bases, V lost 7 bases, and 6 bases had no gene match. This CDR3 region has 13 residues. Germline V lookup: CDR1 SQVTM, CDR2 ANQGSEA. The CDR3 nucleotides are TGCAGCGCCGGACTAGCGGGATGGGATGAGCAGTTCTTC. Amino acids: CSAGLAGWDEQFF.

This clone was recorded once. This rearrangement joins TRBV10-3 to TRBJ2-3; TRBD2 might be the D (7 bases). Trimming pared 0 bases from V and 2 bases from J, leaving 18 bases between. CDR1 and CDR2 (germline): ENHRY, SYGVKD. This CDR3 has 18 residues. The CDR3 DNA reads as TGTGCCATCAGTGAGTCGAGGGGGAGCGGGAACCCCACAGATACGCAGTATTTT. Protein: CAISESRGSGNPTDTQYF.

The V call is TRBV5-1, the J call TRBJ2-7; D may be TRBD2 (7 bases). Trimming removed 2 bases at V and 4 bases at J, with 19 bases between. Germline CDR1 reads SGHRS; CDR2 reads YFSETQ. CDR3 length: 16 residues. Here the CDR3 DNA reads TGCGCCAGCAGCTTCGGCCGGGGGGCCCAGAAATACGAGCAGTACTTC. It encodes CASSFGRGAQKYEQYF.

The chain joins TRBV6-2 or TRBV6-3 to TRBJ2-3, with D possibly matching TRBD1 (5 bases). The CDR3 is 15 amino acids. V lost 2 bases and J 0 bases, leaving 9 bases between the germline ends. Germline assignment: CDR1 MNHEY and CDR2 SVGEGT. The CDR3 loop reads CASSYDSTSTDTQYF. CDR3 nucleotide sequence: TGTGCCAGCAGTTACGACAGCACTAGCACAGATACGCAGTATTTT.